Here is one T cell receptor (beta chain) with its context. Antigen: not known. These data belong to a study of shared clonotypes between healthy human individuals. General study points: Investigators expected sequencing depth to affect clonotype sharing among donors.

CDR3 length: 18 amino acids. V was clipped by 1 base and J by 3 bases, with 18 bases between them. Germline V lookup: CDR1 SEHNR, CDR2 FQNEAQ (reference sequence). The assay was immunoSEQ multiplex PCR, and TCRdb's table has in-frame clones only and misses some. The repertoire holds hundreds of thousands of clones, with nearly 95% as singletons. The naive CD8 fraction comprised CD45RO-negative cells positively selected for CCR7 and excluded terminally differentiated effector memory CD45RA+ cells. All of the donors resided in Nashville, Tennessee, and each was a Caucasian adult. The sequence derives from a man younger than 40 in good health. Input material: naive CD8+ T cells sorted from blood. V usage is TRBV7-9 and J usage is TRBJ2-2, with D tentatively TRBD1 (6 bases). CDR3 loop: CASSLDFRGGEDTGELFF. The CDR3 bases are TGTGCCAGCAGCTTAGATTTCAGGGGCGGTGAGGACACCGGGGAGCTGTTTTTT.